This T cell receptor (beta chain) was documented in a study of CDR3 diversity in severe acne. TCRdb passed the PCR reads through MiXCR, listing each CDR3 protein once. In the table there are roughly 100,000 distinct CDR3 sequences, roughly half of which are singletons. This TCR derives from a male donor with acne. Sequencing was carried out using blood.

The CDR3 DNA reads as TGTGCCAGTAGTATCTGGCAGGGAAATACTGAAGCTTTCTTT. This codes for CASSIWQGNTEAFF. The chain employs TRBV19 and TRBJ1-1; TRBD1 is a possible D gene (5 bases). V lost 3 bases, J lost 5 bases, and 13 bases lay in between. The CDR3 runs 14 residues. CDR1 and CDR2 (germline): LNHDA, SQIVND (reference sequence).